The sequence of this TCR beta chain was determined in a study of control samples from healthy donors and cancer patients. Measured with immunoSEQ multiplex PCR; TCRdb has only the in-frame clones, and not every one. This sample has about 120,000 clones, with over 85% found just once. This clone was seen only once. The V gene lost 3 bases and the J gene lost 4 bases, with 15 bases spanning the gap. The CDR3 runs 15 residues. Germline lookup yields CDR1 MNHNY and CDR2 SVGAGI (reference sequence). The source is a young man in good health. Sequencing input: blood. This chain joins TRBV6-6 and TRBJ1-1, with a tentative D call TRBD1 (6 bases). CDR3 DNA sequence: TGTGCCAGCAGTTATATTGCAGGGGCCGGCACTGAAGCTTTCTTT. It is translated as CASSYIAGAGTEAFF.